The following is a T cell receptor (beta chain) sequence with its context. This receptor's antigen is unknown. No base quality information exists; no much larger clone differs at one position. Receptor libraries were prepared by RT-PCR. Instrument used: Illumina HiSeq 2500. The public reads were reprocessed in TCRdb via fastp at Q25 and MiXCR, keeping in-frame beta chains. CDR3 protein duplicates are merged, each entry listing the most common genes and DNA. The sample data list hundreds of thousands of distinct CDR3 sequences, and about 14% of these were observed just once. The ten most abundant clones make up less than 8.5% of the sample. This record comes from a study of response to subunit inactivated influenza vaccine (dated by TCRdb to 2017 to 2018). Regarding the research as a whole: To follow how T cells responded to a trivalent subunit inactivated influenza vaccine, the researchers relied on deep quantitative profiling of the T cell receptor repertoire.

The research as a whole found: It was suggested by the authors that each seasonal influenza vaccination may recruit only a limited number of new T cells.

V ends up 3 bases short and J 7 bases short, with an unmatched junction base count of 6. The CDR1 and CDR2 encoded by the germline V gene are SGHRS and YFSETQ. From the cysteine through the phenylalanine, the CDR3 covers 15 amino acids. The CDR3 DNA has 45 bases and is translated from base 1. The clonotype was recovered from a man in his fifties who received an inactivated influenza vaccine. Donor details come from another sample of the same person, matched by shared clones. This material consisted of PBMCs from blood, taken 14 days before vaccination. Here the chain combines TRBV5-1 and TRBJ1-4, with 10 middle bases fitting TRBD1. The DNA sequence is as follows: TGCGCCAGCAGCTCGACAGGGGGCGCGAGTGAAAAACTGTTTTTT. Its amino acids are CASSSTGGASEKLFF.